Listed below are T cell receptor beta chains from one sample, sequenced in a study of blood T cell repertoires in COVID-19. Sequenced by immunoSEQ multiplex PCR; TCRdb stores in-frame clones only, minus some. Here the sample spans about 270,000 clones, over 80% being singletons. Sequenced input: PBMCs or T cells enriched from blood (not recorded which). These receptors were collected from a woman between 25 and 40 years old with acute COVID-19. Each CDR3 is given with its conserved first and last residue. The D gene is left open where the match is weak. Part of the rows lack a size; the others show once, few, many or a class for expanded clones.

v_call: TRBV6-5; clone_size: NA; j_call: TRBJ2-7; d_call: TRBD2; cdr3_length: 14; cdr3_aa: CASSYRAGGPEQYF; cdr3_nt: TGTGCCAGCAGTTATAGGGCGGGAGGGCCTGAGCAGTACTTC
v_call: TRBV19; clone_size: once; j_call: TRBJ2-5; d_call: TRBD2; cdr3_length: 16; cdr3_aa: CASSKSSGRVRETQYF; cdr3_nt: TGTGCCAGTAGTAAAAGTAGCGGGAGGGTCCGAGAGACCCAGTACTTC
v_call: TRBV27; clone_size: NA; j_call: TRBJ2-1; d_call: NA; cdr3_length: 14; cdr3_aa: CASSQLPLENEQFF; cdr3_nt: TGTGCCAGCAGTCAACTACCTCTAGAAAATGAGCAGTTCTTC
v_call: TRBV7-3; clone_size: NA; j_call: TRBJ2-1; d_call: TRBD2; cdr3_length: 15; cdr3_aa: CASSLFAGGPHEQFF; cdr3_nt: TGTGCCAGCAGCTTATTTGCGGGAGGGCCCCATGAGCAGTTCTTC
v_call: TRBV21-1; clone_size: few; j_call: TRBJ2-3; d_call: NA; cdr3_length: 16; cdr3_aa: CASKTDRQIFTDTQYF; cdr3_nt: TGTGCCAGCAAAACGGACAGGCAAATTTTCACAGATACGCAGTATTTT
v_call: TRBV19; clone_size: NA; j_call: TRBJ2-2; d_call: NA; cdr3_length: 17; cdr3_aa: CASTPGGGQGWTGELFF; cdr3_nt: TGTGCCAGTACCCCGGGGGGGGGACAGGGATGGACCGGGGAGCTGTTTTTT
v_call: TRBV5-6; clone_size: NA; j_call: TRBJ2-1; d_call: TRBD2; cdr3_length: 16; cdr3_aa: CASSFLGLAGYNEQFF; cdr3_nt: TGTGCCAGCAGCTTTTTAGGACTAGCGGGGTACAATGAGCAGTTCTTC
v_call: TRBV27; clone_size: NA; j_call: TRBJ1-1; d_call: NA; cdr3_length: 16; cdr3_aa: CASSLTVGGANTEAFF; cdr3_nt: TGTGCCAGCAGCCTTACAGTGGGGGGGGCGAACACTGAAGCTTTCTTT
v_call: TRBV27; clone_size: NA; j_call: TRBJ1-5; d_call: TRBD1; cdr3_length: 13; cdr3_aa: CASRGLGNQPQHF; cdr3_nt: TGTGCCAGTAGGGGGCTTGGGAATCAGCCCCAGCATTTT
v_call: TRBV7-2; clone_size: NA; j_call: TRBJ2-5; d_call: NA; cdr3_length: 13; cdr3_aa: CASSLNREETQYF; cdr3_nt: TGTGCCAGCAGCTTAAACAGGGAAGAGACCCAGTACTTC
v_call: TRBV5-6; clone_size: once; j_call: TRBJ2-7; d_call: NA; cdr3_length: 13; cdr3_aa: CASSLVAGDEQYF; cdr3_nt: TGTGCCAGCAGCTTGGTCGCAGGGGACGAGCAGTACTTC
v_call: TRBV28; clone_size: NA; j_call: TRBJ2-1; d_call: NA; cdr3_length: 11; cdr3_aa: CASDQGNEQFF; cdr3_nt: TGTGCCAGCGACCAGGGTAATGAGCAGTTCTTC
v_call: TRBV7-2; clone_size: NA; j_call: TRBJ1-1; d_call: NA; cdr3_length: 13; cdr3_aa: CASSSARGSEAFF; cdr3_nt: TGTGCCAGCAGCTCTGCTAGGGGCTCTGAAGCTTTCTTT
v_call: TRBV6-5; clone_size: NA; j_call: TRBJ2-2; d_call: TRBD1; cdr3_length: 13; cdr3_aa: CASGQGGSGELFF; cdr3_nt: TGTGCCAGTGGACAGGGGGGGAGCGGGGAGCTGTTTTTT
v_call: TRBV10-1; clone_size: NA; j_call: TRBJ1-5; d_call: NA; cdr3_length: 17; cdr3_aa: CASSESQARRSNQPQHF; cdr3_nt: TGCGCCAGCAGTGAGTCGCAGGCCCGACGTAGCAATCAGCCCCAGCATTTT
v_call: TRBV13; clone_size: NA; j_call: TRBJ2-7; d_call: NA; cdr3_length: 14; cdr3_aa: CASSLGGSSYEQYF; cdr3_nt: TGTGCCAGCAGCTTAGGCGGGAGCTCCTACGAGCAGTACTTC
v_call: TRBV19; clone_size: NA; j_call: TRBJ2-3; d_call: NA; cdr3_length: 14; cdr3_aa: CASSMGQGTDTQYF; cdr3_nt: TGTGCCAGTAGTATGGGGCAGGGCACAGATACGCAGTATTTT
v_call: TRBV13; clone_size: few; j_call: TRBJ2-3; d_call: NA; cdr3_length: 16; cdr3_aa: CASSRSEGTLVNTQYF; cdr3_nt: TGTGCCAGCAGCCGATCGGAGGGGACTCTAGTGAATACGCAGTATTTT
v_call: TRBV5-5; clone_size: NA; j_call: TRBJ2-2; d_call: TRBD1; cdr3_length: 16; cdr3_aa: CASSLGTGPNTGELFF; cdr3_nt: TGTGCCAGCAGCTTGGGGACAGGGCCTAACACCGGGGAGCTGTTTTTT
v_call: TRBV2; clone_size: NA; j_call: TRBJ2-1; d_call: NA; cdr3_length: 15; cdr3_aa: CASRVDSTSYNEQFF; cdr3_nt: TGTGCCAGCAGGGTGGACAGCACCTCCTACAATGAGCAGTTCTTC
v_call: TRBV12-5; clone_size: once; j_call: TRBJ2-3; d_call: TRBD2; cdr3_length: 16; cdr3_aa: CASGLIAGPSTDTQYF; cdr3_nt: TGTGCTAGTGGTTTGATAGCGGGACCTAGCACAGATACGCAGTATTTT
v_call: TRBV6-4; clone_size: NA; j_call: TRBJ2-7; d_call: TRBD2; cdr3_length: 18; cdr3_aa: CASSDTINLAGGAYEQYF; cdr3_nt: TGTGCCAGCAGTGACACTATTAACCTAGCGGGAGGGGCCTACGAGCAGTACTTC
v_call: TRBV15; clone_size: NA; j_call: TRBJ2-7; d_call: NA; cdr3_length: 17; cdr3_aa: CATSRDPQGGLGYEQYF; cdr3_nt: TGTGCCACCAGCAGAGATCCCCAGGGAGGATTGGGCTACGAGCAGTACTTC
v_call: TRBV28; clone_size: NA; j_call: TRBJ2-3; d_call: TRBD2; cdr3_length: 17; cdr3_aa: CASSLWLAGASTDTQYF; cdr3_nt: TGTGCCAGCAGTTTGTGGCTAGCGGGCGCTAGCACAGATACGCAGTATTTT
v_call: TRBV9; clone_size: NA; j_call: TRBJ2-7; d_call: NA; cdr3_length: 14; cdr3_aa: CASSEEDRPYEQYF; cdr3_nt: TGTGCCAGCAGCGAGGAGGACAGACCCTACGAGCAGTACTTC
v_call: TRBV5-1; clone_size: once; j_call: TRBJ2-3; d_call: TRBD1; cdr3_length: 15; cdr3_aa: CASTVGQGGTDTQYF; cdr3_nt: TGCGCCAGCACCGTAGGACAGGGCGGCACAGATACGCAGTATTTT
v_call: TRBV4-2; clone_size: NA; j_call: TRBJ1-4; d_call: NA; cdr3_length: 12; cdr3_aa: CASSLGSLQLFF; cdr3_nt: TGTGCCAGCAGCCTTGGGAGTTTGCAACTGTTTTTT
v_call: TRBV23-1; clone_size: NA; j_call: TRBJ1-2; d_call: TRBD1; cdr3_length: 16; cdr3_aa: CASSQSCGAQGYGYTF; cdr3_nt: TGCGCCAGCAGTCAATCTTGTGGGGCACAGGGGTATGGCTACACCTTC
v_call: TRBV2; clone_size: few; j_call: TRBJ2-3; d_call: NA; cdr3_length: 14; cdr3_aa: CASSDRVVPYTQYF; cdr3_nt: TGTGCCAGCAGTGACAGGGTGGTCCCGTATACGCAGTATTTT
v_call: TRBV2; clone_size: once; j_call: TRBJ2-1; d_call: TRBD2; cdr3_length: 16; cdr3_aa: CASRVYQTSGRDEQFF; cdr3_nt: TGTGCCAGCAGGGTATATCAGACTAGCGGTCGCGATGAGCAGTTCTTC
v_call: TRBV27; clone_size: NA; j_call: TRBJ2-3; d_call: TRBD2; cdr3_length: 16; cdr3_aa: CASSPAGTSGRDTQYF; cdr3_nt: TGTGCCAGCAGTCCAGCCGGGACTAGCGGGAGGGATACGCAGTATTTT
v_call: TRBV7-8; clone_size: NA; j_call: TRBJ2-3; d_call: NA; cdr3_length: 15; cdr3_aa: CASSDPGTGTDTQYF; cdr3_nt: TGTGCCAGCAGCGATCCCGGGACTGGCACAGATACGCAGTATTTT
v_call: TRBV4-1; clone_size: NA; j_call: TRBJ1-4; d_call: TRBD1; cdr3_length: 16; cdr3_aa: CASSQVGQAKDEKLFF; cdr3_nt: TGCGCCAGCAGCCAAGTCGGACAGGCCAAGGACGAAAAACTGTTTTTT
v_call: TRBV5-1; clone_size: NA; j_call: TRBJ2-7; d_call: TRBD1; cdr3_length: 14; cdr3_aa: CASSLAVTGGEQYF; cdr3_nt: TGCGCCAGCAGCTTGGCCGTGACAGGGGGCGAGCAGTACTTC
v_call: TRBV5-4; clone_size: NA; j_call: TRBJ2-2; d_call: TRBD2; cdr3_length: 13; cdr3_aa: CASTPGGTGELFF; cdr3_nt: TGTGCCAGCACCCCGGGGGGGACCGGGGAGCTGTTTTTT
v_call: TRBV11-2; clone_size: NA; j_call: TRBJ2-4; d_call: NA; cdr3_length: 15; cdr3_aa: CASSSPTVAKNIQYF; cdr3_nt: TGTGCCAGCAGCTCCCCCACAGTGGCCAAAAACATTCAGTACTTC
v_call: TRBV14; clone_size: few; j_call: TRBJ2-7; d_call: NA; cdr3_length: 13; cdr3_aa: CASRGAGTYEQYF; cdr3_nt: TGTGCCAGCAGGGGGGCAGGGACCTACGAGCAGTACTTC
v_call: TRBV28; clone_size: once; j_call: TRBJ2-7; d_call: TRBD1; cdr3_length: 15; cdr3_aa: CASSFRGQGNYEQYF; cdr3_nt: TGTGCCAGCAGTTTCCGGGGACAGGGGAACTACGAGCAGTACTTC
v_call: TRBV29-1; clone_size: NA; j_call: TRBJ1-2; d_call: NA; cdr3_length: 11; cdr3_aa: CSVPTEASYTF; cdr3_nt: TGCAGCGTTCCAACGGAGGCCAGCTACACCTTC
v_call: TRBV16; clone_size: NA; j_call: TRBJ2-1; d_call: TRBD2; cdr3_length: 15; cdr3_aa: CASALTSGFYNEQFF; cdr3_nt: TGTGCCAGCGCCCTGACTAGCGGGTTCTACAATGAGCAGTTCTTC
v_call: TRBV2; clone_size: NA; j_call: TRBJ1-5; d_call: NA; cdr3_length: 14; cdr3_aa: CASSLLEENQPQHF; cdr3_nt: TGTGCCAGCAGTTTACTTGAGGAGAATCAGCCCCAGCATTTT
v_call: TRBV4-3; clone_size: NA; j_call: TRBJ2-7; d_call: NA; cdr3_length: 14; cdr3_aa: CASSQDFGSYEQYF; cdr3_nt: TGCGCCAGCAGCCAAGATTTCGGCTCCTACGAGCAGTACTTC